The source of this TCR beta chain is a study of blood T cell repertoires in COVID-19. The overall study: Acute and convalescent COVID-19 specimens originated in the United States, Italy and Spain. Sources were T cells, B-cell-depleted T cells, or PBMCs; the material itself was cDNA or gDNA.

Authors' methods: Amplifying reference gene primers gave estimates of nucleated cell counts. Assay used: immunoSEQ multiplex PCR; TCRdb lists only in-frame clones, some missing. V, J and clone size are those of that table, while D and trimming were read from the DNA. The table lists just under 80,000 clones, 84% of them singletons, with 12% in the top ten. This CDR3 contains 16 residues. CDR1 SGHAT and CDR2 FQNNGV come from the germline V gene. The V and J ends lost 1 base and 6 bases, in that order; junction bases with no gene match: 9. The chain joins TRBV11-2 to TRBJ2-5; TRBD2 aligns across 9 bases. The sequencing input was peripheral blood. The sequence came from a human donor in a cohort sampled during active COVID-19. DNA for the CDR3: TGTGCCAGCAGCTTAGTCCCCGGGACTAGCCTACAGACCCAGTACTTC. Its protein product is CASSLVPGTSLQTQYF. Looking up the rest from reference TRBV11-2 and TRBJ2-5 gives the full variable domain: EAGVAQSPRYKIIEKRQSVAFWCNPISGHATLYWYQQILGQGPKLLIQFQNNGVVDDSQLPKDRFSAERLKGVDSTLKIQPAKLEDSAVYLCASSLVPGTSLQTQYFGPGTRLLVL.